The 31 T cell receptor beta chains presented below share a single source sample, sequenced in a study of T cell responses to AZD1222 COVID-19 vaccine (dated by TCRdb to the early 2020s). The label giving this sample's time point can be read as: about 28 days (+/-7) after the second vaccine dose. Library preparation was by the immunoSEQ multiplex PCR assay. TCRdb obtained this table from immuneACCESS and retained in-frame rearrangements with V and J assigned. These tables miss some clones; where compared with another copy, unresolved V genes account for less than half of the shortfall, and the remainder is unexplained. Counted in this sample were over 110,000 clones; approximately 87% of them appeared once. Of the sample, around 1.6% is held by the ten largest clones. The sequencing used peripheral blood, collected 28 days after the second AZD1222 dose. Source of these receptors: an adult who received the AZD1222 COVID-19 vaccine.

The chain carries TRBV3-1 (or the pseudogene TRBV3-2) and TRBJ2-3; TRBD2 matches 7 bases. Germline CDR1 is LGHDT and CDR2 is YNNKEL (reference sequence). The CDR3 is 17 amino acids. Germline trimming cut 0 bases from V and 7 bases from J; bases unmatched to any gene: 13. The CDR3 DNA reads TGTGCCAGCAGCCAAGAGGGCCTAGCGGTTCGATGGAATACGCAGTATTTT. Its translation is CASSQEGLAVRWNTQYF.

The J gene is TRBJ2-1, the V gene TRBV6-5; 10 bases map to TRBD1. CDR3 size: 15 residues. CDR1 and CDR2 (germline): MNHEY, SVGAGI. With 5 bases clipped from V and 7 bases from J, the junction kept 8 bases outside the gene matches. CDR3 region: CASSTRQGARNEQFF. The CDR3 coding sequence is TGTGCCAGCAGTACCCGACAGGGGGCCAGGAATGAGCAGTTCTTC.

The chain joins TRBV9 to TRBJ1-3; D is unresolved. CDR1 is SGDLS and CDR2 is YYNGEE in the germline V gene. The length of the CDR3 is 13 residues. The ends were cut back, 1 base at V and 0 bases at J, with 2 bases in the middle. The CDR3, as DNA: TGTGCCAGCAGCGTACACTCTGGAAACACCATATATTTT. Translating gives CASSVHSGNTIYF.

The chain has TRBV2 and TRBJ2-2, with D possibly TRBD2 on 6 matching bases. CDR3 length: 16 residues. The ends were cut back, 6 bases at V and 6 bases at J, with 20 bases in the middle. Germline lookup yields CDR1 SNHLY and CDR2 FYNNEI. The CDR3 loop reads CASSQIPAGYSGELFF. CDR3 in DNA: TGTGCCAGCAGCCAAATTCCCGCGGGGTATTCCGGGGAGCTGTTTTTT.

The CDR3 region has the DNA TGCGCCAGCAGCCAAGATTCTGAGTACAGTCGGGGTATGAACACTGAAGCTTTCTTT. This encodes CASSQDSEYSRGMNTEAFF. The rearrangement joins TRBV4-1 to TRBJ1-1; D unresolved. The CDR3 is 19 amino acids. Trimming removed 0 bases at V and 0 bases at J, with 20 bases between. Germline CDR1 MGHRA, CDR2 YSYEKL.

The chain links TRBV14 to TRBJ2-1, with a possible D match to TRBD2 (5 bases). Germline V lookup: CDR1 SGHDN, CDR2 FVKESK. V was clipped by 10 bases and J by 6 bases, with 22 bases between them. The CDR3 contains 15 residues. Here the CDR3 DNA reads TGTGCCATCCTACTAAGACTATCCGAATTCAATGAGCAGTTCTTC. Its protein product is CAILLRLSEFNEQFF.

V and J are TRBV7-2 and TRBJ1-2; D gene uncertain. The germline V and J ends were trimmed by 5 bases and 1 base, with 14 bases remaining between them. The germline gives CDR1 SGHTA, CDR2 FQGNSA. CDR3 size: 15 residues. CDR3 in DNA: TGTGCCAGCAGCCCCCGGGCAGGAGATAACTATGGCTACACCTTC. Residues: CASSPRAGDNYGYTF.

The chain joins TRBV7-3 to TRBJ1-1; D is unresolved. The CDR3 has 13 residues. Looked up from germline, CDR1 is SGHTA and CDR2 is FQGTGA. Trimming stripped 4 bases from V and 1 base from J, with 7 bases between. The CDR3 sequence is CASSYAENTEAFF. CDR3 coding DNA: TGTGCCAGCAGCTATGCGGAGAACACTGAAGCTTTCTTT.

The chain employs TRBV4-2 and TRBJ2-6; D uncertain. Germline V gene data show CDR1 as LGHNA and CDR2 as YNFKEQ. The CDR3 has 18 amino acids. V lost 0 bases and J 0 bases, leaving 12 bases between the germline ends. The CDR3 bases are TGTGCCAGCAGCCAAGATCGGCTAATGAGCTCTGGGGCCAACGTCCTGACTTTC. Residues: CASSQDRLMSSGANVLTF.

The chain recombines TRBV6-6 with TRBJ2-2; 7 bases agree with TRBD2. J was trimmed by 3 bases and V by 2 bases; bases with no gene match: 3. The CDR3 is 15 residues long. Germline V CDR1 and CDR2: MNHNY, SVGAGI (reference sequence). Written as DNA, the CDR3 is TGTGCCAGCAGTTACCCGGGGGGTTACACCGGGGAGCTGTTTTTT. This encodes CASSYPGGYTGELFF.

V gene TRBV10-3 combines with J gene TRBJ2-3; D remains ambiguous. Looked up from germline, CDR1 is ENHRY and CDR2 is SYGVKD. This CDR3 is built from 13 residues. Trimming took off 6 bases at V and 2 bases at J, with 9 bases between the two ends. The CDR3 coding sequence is TGTGCCATCAGACAGTCAACCACAGATACGCAGTATTTT. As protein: CAIRQSTTDTQYF.

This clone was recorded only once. CDR3 loop: CASRSLGGQNNYGYTF. CDR3 nucleotide sequence: TGTGCCAGCAGGTCTTTAGGGGGGCAAAATAACTATGGCTACACCTTC. The rearrangement joins TRBV7-9 to TRBJ1-2, with D maybe TRBD1 (6 bases). The germline V and J ends were trimmed by 6 bases and 1 base, with 18 bases remaining between them. The germline V gene has CDR1 SEHNR and CDR2 FQNEAQ (reference sequence). This CDR3 region has 16 residues.

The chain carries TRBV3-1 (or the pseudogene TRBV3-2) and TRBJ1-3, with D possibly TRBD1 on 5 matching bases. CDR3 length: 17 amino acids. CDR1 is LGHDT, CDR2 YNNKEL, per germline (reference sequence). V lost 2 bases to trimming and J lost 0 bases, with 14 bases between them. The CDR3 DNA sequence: TGTGCCAGCAGCCAACAGGGTGGGGGATTCTCTGGAAACACCATATATTTT. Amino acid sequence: CASSQQGGGFSGNTIYF.

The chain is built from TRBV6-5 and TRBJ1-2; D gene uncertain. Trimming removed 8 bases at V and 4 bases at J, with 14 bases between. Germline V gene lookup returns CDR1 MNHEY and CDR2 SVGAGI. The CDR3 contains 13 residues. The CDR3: CASCRGGVYGYTF. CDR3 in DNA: TGTGCCAGCTGCCGTGGTGGAGTCTATGGCTACACCTTC.

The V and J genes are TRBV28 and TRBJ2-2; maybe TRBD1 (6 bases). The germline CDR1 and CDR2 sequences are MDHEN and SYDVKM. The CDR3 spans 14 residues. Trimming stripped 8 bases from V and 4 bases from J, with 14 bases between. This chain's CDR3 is CASGTGLLTGELFF. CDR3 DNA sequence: TGTGCCAGCGGTACAGGGTTACTCACCGGGGAGCTGTTTTTT.

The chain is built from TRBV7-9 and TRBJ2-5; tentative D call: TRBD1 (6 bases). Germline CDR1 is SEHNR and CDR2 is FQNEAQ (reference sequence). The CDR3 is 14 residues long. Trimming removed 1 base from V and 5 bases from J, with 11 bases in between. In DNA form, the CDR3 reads TGTGCCAGCAGCTTAGGCCAGGGGTTCGAGACCCAGTACTTC. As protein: CASSLGQGFETQYF.

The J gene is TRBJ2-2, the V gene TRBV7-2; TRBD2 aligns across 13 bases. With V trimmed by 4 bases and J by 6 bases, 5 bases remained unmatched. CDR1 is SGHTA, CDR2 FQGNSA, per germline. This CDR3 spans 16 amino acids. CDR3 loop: CASSSRTSGRAGELFF. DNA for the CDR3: TGTGCCAGCAGCTCCAGGACTAGCGGGAGAGCCGGGGAGCTGTTTTTT.

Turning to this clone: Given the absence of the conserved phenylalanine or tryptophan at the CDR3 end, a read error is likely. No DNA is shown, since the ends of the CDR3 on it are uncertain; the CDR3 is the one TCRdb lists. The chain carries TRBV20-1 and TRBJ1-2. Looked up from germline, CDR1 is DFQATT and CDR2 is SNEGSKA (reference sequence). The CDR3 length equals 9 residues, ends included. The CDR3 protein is CSASGADPK.

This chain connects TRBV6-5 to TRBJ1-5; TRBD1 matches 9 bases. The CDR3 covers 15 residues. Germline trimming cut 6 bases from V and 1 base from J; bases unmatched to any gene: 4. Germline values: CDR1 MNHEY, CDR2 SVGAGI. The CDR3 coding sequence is TGTGCCAGCAGCTCCGGGACAGGGAGCAATCAGCCCCAGCATTTT. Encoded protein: CASSSGTGSNQPQHF.

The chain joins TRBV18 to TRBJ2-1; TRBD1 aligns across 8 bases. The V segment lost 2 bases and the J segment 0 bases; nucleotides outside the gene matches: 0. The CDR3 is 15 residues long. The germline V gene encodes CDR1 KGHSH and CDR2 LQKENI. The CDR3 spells CASSPTGGSYNEQFF. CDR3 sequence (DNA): TGTGCCAGCTCACCAACAGGGGGCTCCTACAATGAGCAGTTCTTC.

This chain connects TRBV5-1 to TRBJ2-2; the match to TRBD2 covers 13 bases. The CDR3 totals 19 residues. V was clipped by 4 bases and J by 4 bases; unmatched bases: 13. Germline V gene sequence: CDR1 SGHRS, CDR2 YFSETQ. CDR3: CASSRLAGGAGERTGELFF. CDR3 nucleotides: TGCGCCAGCAGCCGACTAGCGGGAGGAGCGGGGGAACGCACCGGGGAGCTGTTTTTT.

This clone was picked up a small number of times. CDR3 in DNA: TGTGCCAGCAGCCAAGATAGGGGGGGTGGAACCTCTGGGGCCAACGTCCTGACTTTC. As protein: CASSQDRGGGTSGANVLTF. The V gene is TRBV3-1 (or the pseudogene TRBV3-2), the J gene TRBJ2-6, with D possibly matching TRBD2 (7 bases). The CDR3 length is 19 residues. V was clipped by 0 bases and J by 0 bases, with 15 bases between them. The germline V gene encodes CDR1 LGHDT and CDR2 YNNKEL (reference sequence).

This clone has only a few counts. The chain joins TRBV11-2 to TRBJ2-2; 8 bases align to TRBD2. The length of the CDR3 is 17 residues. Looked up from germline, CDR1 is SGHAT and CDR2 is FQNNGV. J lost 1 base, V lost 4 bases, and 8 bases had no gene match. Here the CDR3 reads CASSSTAGGMNTGELFF. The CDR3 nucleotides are TGTGCCAGCAGCTCTACGGCGGGAGGAATGAACACCGGGGAGCTGTTTTTT.

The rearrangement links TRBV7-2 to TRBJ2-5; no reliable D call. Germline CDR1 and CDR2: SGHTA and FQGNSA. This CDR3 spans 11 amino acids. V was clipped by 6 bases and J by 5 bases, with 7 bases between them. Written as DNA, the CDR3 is TGTGCCAGCAGGAGCGTCGAGACCCAGTACTTC. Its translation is CASRSVETQYF.

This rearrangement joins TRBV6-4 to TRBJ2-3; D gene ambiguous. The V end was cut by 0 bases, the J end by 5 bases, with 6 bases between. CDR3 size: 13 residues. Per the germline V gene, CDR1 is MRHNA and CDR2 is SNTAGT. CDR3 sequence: CASSDSRGDTQYF. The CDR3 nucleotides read TGTGCCAGCAGTGACTCGAGAGGAGATACGCAGTATTTT.

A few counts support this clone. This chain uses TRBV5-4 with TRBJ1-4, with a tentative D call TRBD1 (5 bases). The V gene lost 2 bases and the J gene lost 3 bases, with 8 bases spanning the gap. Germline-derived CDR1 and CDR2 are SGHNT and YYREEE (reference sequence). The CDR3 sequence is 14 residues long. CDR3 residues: CASSFGGANEKLFF. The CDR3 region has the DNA TGTGCCAGCAGCTTTGGGGGAGCTAATGAAAAACTGTTTTTT. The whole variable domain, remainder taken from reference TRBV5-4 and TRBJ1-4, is ETGVTQSPTHLIKTRGQQVTLRCSSQSGHNTVSWYQQALGQGPQFIFQYYREEENGRGNFPPRFSGLQFPNYSSELNVNALELDDSALYLCASSFGGANEKLFFGSGTQLSVL.

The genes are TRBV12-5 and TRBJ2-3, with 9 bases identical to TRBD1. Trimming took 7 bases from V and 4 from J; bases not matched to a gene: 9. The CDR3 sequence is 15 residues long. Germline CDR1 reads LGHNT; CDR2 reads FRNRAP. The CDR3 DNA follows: TGTGCTAGTGTTCCCGGGACAGGGTACGCAGATACGCAGTATTTT. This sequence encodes CASVPGTGYADTQYF.

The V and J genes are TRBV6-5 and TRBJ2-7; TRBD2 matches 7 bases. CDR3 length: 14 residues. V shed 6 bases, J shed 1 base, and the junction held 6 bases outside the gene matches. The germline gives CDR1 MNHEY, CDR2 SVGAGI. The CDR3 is CASSLLARSYEQYF. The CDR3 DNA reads TGTGCCAGCAGCTTACTAGCGCGATCCTACGAGCAGTACTTC.

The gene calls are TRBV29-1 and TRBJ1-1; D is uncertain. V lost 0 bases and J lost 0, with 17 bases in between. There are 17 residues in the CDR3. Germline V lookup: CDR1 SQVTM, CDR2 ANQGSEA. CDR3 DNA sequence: TGCAGCGTTGAAGATCTGGGTTTGGGCAGAATGAACACTGAAGCTTTCTTT. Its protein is CSVEDLGLGRMNTEAFF.

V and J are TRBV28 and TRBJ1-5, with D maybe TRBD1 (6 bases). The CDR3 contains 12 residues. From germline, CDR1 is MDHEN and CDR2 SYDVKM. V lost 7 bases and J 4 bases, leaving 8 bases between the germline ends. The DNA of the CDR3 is TGTGCCAGCATGCAGGGGAATCAGCCCCAGCATTTT. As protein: CASMQGNQPQHF.

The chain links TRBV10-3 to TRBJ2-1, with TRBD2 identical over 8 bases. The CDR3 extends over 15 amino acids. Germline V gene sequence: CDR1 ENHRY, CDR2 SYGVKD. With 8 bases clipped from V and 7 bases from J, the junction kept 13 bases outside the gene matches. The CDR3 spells CAIGPTSGRVNEQFF. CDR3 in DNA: TGTGCCATCGGTCCGACCAGCGGGAGAGTAAATGAGCAGTTCTTC.